This T cell receptor (beta chain) stems from a study of T-cell reconstitution after alpha-beta-depleted transplantation in children. Study-wide results and limits: In patients about two months after transplant, alpha-beta T cells reportedly arose from several hundred expanded graft clones. Most T-cell counts and diversity one year after the transplant came from T cells that were newly produced. After transplant, high TCRbeta diversity at day 60 in some patients arose from surviving recipient T cells and thymic progenitors.

Germline CDR1 LGHNA, CDR2 YNFKEQ. This CDR3 contains 17 residues. Trimming at V came to 0 bases and at J to 7 bases, leaving 9 bases not matched to a gene. Unique molecular identifiers were used in preparing the TCRbeta library. TCRdb re-analysed the PCR reads in MiXCR, keeping a single row per CDR3 protein. Here the sample spans 500,000 to 650,000 distinct CDR3 sequences, 10% to 15% being singletons. This clonotype was seen more than once but under ten times. Its antigen is as yet unknown. This sequence originates from a male patient between 5 and 17 years old who had a stem cell transplant for acute myeloid leukemia, so the T cells may come from the graft donor. The sample was PBMCs, mostly from graft donor cells, taken 360 days after TCRalphabeta/CD19-depleted stem cell transplant. V is TRBV4-2 and J is TRBJ2-1; TRBD2 matches at 10 bases. The CDR3 spells CASSQEASGSFRNEQFF. As DNA, the CDR3 is TGTGCCAGCAGCCAAGAGGCTAGCGGGAGTTTTAGGAATGAGCAGTTCTTC.